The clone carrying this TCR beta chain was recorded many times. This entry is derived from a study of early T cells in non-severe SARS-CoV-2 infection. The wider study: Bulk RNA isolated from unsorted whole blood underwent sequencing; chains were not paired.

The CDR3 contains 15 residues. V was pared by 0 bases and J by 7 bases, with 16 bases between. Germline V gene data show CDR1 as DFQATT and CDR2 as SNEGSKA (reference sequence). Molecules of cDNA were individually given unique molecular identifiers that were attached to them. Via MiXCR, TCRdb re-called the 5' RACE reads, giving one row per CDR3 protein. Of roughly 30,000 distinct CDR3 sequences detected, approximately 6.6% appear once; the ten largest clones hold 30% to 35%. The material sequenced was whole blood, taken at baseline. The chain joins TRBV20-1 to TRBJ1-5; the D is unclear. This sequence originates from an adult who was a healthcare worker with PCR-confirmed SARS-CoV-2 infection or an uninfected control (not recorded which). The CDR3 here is CSARDYRAQGQPQHF. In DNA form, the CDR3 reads TGCAGTGCTAGAGATTATCGGGCTCAAGGACAGCCCCAGCATTTT.